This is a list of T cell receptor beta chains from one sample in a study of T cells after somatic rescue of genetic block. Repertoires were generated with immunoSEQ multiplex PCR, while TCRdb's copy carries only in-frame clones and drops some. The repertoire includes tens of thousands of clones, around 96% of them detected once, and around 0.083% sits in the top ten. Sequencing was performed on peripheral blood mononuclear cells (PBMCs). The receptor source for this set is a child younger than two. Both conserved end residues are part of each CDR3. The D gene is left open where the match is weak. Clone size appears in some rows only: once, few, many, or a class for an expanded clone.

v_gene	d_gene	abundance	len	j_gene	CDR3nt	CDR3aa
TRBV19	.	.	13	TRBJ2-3	TGTGCCAGTTCCTTTTTGGGGACAGATACGCAGTATTTT	CASSFLGTDTQYF
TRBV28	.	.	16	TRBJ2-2	TGTGCCAGCAGTTTATGGTCCGGGGGCGGCACCGGGGAGCTGTTTTTT	CASSLWSGGGTGELFF
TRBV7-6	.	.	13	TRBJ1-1	TGTGCCAGCAGCTCCAGGGGTAACACTGAAGCTTTCTTT	CASSSRGNTEAFF
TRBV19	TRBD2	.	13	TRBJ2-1	TGTGCCAGTAGTATAACTAGCGGGAGTGAGCAGTTCTTC	CASSITSGSEQFF
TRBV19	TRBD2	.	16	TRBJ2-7	TGTGCCAGTAGTATAGTAGCGGGAGGGCCTCTGGACGAGCAGTACTTC	CASSIVAGGPLDEQYF
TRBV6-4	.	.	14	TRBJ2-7	TGTGCCAGCACCTATCCGAGTTCGAGCCACGAGCAGTACTTC	CASTYPSSSHEQYF
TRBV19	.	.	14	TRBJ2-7	TGTGCCAGTAGTGCCGGCAGGGGACCCTACGAGCAGTACTTC	CASSAGRGPYEQYF
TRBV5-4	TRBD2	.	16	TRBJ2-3	TGTGCCAGCAGCCCGCCGAGCGGGAGGATCACAGATACGCAGTATTTT	CASSPPSGRITDTQYF
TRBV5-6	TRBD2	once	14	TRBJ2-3	TGTGCCAGCAGCTCTAGCGGGAGGAGCGATACGCAGTATTTT	CASSSSGRSDTQYF
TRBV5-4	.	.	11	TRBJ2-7	TGTGCCATGGGGGGCGTCTACGAGCAGTACTTC	CAMGGVYEQYF
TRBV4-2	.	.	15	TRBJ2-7	TGTGCCAGCAGCCAAGAGGCTTACAGAACCTACGAGCAGTACTTC	CASSQEAYRTYEQYF
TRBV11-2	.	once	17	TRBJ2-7	TGTGCCAGCAGCTTCCGGGGTTCGGCAGGCCGTTCCTACGAGCAGTACTTC	CASSFRGSAGRSYEQYF
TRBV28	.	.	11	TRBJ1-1	TGTGCCAGCAGTTTGGGCACTGAAGCTTTCTTT	CASSLGTEAFF
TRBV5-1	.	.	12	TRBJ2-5	TGCGCCAGCAGTCGGAGGGGAGAGACCCAGTACTTC	CASSRRGETQYF
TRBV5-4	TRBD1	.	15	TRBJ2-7	TGTGCCAGCAGCACTCGGACAGGGACTTCCTACGAGCAGTACTTC	CASSTRTGTSYEQYF
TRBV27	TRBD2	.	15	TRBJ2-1	TGTGCCAGCAGCTCAGCGGGAGGCTCCTACAATGAGCAGTTCTTC	CASSSAGGSYNEQFF
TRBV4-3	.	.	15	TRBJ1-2	TGCGCCAGCAGCCAAGATCCGGGATCGGGCTATGGCTACACCTTC	CASSQDPGSGYGYTF
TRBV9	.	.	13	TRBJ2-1	TGTGCCAGCAGCGTAGGGCCGTACAATGAGCAGTTCTTC	CASSVGPYNEQFF
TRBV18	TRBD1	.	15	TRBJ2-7	TGTGCCAGCTCACTCGTGGACAGGGTCGGATACGAGCAGTACTTC	CASSLVDRVGYEQYF
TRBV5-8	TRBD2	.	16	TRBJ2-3	TGTGCCAGCAGCCGCCTCCTTCTAGCGGGAGCAGATACGCAGTATTTT	CASSRLLLAGADTQYF
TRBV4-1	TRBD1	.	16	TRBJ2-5	TGCGCCAGCAGCCAAGGACAGGGGAGGTACCAAGAGACCCAGTACTTC	CASSQGQGRYQETQYF
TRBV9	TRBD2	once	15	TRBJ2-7	TGTGCCAGCAGCGTAGTTCGAGCGGGGGCCTACGAGCAGTACTTC	CASSVVRAGAYEQYF
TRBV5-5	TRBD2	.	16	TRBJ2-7	TGTGCCAGCAGCTTGTCCCAGGCTAGCGGCACCTACGAGCAGTACTTC	CASSLSQASGTYEQYF
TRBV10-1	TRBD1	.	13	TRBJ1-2	TGCGCCAGCAGTGAGGACAGGGGCTATGGCTACACCTTC	CASSEDRGYGYTF
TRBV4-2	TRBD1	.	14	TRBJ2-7	TGTGCCAGCAGCCAACGGGACAGGGTTTACGAGCAGTACTTC	CASSQRDRVYEQYF
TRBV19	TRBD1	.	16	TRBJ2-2	TGTGCCAGTAGTATATGGGGGACAGGGCTCACCGGGGAGCTGTTTTTT	CASSIWGTGLTGELFF
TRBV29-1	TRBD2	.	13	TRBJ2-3	TGCAGCGTTCGACTAGCGGGAGTTGGGACGCAGTATTTT	CSVRLAGVGTQYF
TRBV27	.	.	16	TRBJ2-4	TGTGCCAGCAGCGCCGACAGAGCTTTAGCCAAAAACATTCAGTACTTC	CASSADRALAKNIQYF
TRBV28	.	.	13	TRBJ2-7	TGTGCCAGCAGTTTACCGGGGTCCTACGAGCAGTACTTC	CASSLPGSYEQYF
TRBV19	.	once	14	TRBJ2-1	TGTGCCAGTAGTATAGCGGGCTCCTACAATGAGCAGTTCTTC	CASSIAGSYNEQFF
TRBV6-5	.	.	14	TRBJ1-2	TGTGCCAGCAGTCAGATTGGGGGGGCCTATGGCTACACCTTC	CASSQIGGAYGYTF